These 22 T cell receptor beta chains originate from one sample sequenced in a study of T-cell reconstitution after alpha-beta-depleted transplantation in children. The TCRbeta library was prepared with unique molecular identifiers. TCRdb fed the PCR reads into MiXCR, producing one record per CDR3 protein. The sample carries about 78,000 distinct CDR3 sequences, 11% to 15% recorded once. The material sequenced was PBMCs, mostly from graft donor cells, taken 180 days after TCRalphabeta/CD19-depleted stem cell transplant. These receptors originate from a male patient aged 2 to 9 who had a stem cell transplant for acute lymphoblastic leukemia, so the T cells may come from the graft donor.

The CDR3 loop is CASSQGGVYEQYF. For the CDR3, the DNA is TGCGCCAGCAGCCAAGGCGGGGTCTACGAGCAGTACTTC. V gene TRBV4-3 combines with J gene TRBJ2-7; possible D gene TRBD2, 6 bases. CDR3 length: 13 residues. With 1 base removed from V and 3 bases from J, the gap between germline ends came to 7 bases. Germline V CDR1 and CDR2: LGHNA, YSLEER.

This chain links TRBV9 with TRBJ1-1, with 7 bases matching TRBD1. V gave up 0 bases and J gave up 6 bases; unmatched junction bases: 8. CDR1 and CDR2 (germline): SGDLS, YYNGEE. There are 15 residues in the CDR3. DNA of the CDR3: TGTGCCAGCAGCGTAGCCTCACAGGGGCCGTCTGAAGCTTTCTTT. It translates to CASSVASQGPSEAFF.

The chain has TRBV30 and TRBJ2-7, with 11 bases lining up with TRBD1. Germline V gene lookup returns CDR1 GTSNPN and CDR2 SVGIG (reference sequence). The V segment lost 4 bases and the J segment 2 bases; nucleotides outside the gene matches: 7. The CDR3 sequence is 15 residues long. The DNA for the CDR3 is TGTGCCTGGAAGGACAGGGGGCCTTCGACCTACGAGCAGTACTTC. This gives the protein CAWKDRGPSTYEQYF.

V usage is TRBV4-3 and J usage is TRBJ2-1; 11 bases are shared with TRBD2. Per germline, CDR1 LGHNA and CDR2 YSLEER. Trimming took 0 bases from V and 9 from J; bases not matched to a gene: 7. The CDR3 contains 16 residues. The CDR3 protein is CASSQELTSGGREQFF. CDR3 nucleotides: TGCGCCAGCAGCCAAGAATTAACTAGCGGGGGACGTGAGCAGTTCTTC.

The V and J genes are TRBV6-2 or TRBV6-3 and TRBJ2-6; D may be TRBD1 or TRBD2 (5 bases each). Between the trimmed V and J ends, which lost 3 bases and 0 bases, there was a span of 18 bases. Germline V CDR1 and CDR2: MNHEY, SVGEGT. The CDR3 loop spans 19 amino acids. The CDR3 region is CASSYHPGRVFSGANVLTF. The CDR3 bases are TGTGCCAGCAGTTATCATCCGGGACGGGTTTTCTCTGGGGCCAACGTCCTGACTTTC.

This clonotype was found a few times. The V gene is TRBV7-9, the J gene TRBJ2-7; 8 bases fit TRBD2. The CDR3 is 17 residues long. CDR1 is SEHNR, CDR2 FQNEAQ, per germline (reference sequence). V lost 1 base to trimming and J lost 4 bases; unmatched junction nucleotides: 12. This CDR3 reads CASSLEERGPILYEQYF. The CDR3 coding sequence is TGTGCCAGCAGCTTAGAGGAGCGGGGGCCAATACTTTACGAGCAGTACTTC.

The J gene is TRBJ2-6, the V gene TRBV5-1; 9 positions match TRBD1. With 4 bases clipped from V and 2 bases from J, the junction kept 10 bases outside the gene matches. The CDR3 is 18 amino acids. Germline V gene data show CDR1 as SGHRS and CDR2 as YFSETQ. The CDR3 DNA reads TGCGCCAGCAGCCTAATAGGACAGGGGATTACTGGGGCCAACGTCCTGACTTTC. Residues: CASSLIGQGITGANVLTF.

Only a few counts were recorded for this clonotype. Written as DNA, the CDR3 is TGCAGTGCTAGGTCCGCCGGGACCTTCCACCGGGAGACCCAGTACTTC. Its protein product is CSARSAGTFHRETQYF. The V and J genes are TRBV20-1 and TRBJ2-5; D may correspond to TRBD1 or TRBD2 (5 bases each). The length of the CDR3 is 16 residues. Trimming removed 3 bases from V and 5 bases from J, with 22 bases in between. Germline CDR1 DFQATT, CDR2 SNEGSKA (reference sequence).

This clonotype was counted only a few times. The CDR3 DNA is TGTGCCAGCAACGCGGGGCCGGGCTACGAGCAGTACTTC. Translating it yields CASNAGPGYEQYF. This sequence joins TRBV7-2 and TRBJ2-7, with D possibly TRBD2 on 6 matching bases. The CDR3 has 13 amino acids. Germline CDR1 SGHTA, CDR2 FQGNSA. Trimming pared 7 bases from V and 3 bases from J, leaving 13 bases between. Complete variable domain (other parts from reference TRBV7-2 and TRBJ2-7): GAGVSQSPSNKVTEKGKDVELRCDPISGHTALYWYRQSLGQGLEFLIYFQGNSAPDKSGLPSDRFSAERTGGSVSTLTIQRTQQEDSAVYLCASNAGPGYEQYFGPGTRLTVT.

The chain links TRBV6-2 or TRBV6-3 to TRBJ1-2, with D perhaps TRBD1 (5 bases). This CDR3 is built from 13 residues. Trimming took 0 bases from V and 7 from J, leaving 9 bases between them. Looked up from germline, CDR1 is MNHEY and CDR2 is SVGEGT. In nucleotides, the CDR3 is TGTGCCAGCAGTTACTCGAGGGGTCCTGGCTACACCTTC. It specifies CASSYSRGPGYTF.

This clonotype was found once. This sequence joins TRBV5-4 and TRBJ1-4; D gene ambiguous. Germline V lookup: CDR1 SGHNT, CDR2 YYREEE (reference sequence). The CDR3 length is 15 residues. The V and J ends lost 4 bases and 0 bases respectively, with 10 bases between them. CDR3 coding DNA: TGTGCCAGCAGCGAATACAGTGCAACTAATGAAAAACTGTTTTTT. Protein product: CASSEYSATNEKLFF.

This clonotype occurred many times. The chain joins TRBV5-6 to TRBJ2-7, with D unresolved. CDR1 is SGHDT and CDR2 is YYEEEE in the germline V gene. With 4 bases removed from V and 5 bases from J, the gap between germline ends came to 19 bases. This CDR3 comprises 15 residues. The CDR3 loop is CASSGPGPRTDEQYF. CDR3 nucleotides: TGTGCCAGCAGCGGGCCCGGTCCCCGGACCGACGAGCAGTACTTC.

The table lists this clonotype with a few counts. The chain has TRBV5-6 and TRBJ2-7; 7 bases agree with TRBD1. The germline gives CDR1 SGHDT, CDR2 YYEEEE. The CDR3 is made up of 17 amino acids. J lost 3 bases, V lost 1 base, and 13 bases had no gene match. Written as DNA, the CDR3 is TGTGCCAGCAGCTTGTTTAGGGGGCGCGACCCCGACTACGAGCAGTACTTC. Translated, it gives CASSLFRGRDPDYEQYF.

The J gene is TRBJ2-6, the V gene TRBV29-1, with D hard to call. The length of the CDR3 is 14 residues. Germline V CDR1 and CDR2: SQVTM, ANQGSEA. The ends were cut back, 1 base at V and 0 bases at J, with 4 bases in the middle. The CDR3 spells CSVEVSSGANVLTF. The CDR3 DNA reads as TGCAGCGTTGAAGTGAGCTCTGGGGCCAACGTCCTGACTTTC.

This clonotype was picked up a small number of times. The CDR3 DNA is TGTGCCAGCAGTTTACGGGGGTTTGGCACAGATACGCAGTATTTT. Residues: CASSLRGFGTDTQYF. The chain joins TRBV28 to TRBJ2-3; D possibly corresponds to TRBD2 (6 bases). Germline V gives CDR1 MDHEN, CDR2 SYDVKM. The length of the CDR3 is 15 residues. Between the trimmed V and J ends, which lost 2 bases and 1 base, there was a span of 10 bases.

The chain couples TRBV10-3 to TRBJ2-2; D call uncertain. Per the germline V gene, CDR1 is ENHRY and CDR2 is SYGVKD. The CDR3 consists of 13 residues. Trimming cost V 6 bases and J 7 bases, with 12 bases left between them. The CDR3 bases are TGTGCCATCAGCCCGGCCCTCGTCGGGGAGCTGTTTTTT. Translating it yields CAISPALVGELFF.

The CDR3, as DNA: TGTGCCAGCAGTCGGGCCCTTAATGAAAAACTGTTTTTT. It is translated as CASSRALNEKLFF. The gene calls are TRBV6-5 and TRBJ1-4; no clear D gene. Germline CDR1 and CDR2: MNHEY and SVGAGI. Between the trimmed V and J ends, which lost 5 bases and 4 bases, there was a span of 8 bases. This CDR3 spans 13 amino acids.

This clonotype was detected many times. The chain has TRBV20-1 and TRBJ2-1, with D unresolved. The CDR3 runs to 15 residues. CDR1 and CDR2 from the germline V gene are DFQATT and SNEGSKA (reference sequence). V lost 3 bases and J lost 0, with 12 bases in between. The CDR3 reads CSASGPASSYNEQFF. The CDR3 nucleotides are TGCAGTGCTAGTGGGCCCGCAAGCTCCTACAATGAGCAGTTCTTC.

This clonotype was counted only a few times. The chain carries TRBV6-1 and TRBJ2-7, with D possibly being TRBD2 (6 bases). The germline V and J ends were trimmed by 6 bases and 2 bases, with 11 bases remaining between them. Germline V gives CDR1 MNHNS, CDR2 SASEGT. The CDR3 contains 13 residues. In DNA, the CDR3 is TGTGCCAGCAGATTTAGCGGCCCCTACGAGCAGTACTTC. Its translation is CASRFSGPYEQYF.

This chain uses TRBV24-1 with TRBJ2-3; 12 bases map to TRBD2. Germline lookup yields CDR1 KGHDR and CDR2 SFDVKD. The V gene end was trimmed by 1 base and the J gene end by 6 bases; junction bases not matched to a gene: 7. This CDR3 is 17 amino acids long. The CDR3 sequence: CATSDFMTSGSQDTQYF. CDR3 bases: TGTGCCACCAGTGATTTTATGACTAGCGGGAGTCAGGATACGCAGTATTTT.

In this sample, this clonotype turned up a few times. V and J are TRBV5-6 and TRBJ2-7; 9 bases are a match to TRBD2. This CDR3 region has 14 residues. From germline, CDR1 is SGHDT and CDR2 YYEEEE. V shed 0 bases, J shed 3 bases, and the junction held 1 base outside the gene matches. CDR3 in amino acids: CASSLASGVYEQYF. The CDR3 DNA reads TGTGCCAGCAGCTTGGCTAGCGGGGTCTACGAGCAGTACTTC. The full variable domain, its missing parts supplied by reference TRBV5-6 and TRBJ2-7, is DAGVTQSPTHLIKTRGQQVTLRCSPKSGHDTVSWYQQALGQGPQFIFQYYEEEERQRGNFPDRFSGHQFPNYSSELNVNALLLGDSALYLCASSLASGVYEQYFGPGTRLTVT.

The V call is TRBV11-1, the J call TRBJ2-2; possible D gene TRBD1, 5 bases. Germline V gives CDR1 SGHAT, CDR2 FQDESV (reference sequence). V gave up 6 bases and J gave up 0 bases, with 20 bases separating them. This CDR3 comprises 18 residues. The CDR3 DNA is TGTGCCAGCAGAATTTTAGTTAGGACATTTACGAACACCGGGGAGCTGTTTTTT. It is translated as CASRILVRTFTNTGELFF.